The rows below give T cell receptor beta chains drawn from one sample of a study of tumor and adjacent non-tumor tissue in lung cancer. In TCRdb, the multiplex PCR reads were re-called with MiXCR into one record per CDR3 protein. The sample shows 50,000 to 60,000 distinct CDR3 sequences, 74% of them seen only once. Material: distant non-tumor lung tissue. The receptors were gathered from a woman between 55 and 75 years old with non-small cell lung cancer. Each CDR3 is given with its conserved first and last residue. Fields, in order: V gene, J gene, CDR3 length, clone size, CDR3 protein. Where a row states a size, it is once, few, many or the class of an expanded clone; other rows omit it.

TRBV29-1	TRBJ2-1	14	NA	CSVAGGYVYGGQFF
TRBV6-1	TRBJ1-1	13	NA	CANSKPWATEAFF
TRBV6-2/TRBV6-3	TRBJ2-2	14	NA	CVSSYGGDTGELFF
TRBV28	TRBJ2-4	17	NA	CASCLPDSEIAKNIQYF
TRBV28	TRBJ2-7	13	many	CASNRRMTYEQYF
TRBV5-1	TRBJ2-1	16	NA	CASSPSAGGGYNEQFF
TRBV6-2/TRBV6-3	TRBJ2-3	17	NA	CASSLLPRGSTADTQYF
TRBV11-2	TRBJ2-2	17	NA	CASNSPQGGRNTRELFF
TRBV11-2	TRBJ2-1	15	NA	CASSKTGTAGCEQLF
TRBV10-2	TRBJ2-6	13	NA	CASSDYGASVLTF
TRBV6-6	TRBJ2-2	15	NA	CANSPRIGDTGELFF
TRBV7-2	TRBJ2-7	17	few	CASSFGPGDIRAYEQYF
TRBV6-5	TRBJ2-7	14	once	CAGSLLGGDGEQYF
TRBV28	TRBJ2-4	17	few	CASSLPDSGIAKNIRYF
TRBV11-3	TRBJ2-7	14	NA	CASSLDTGAYEQYF
TRBV5-4	TRBJ2-3	16	NA	CASGGTSPGHTDTQYF
TRBV12-3/TRBV12-4	TRBJ1-5	16	NA	CASSPKQRGPNQPQHF
TRBV16	TRBJ1-5	15	many	CASSQSAGGVQPQHF
TRBV14	TRBJ1-1	12	NA	CAGSRDRVEAFF
TRBV4-3	TRBJ1-2	15	many	CASSQGPGAAGGYTF
TRBV7-8	TRBJ2-5	15	many	CASSETGLKEETQYF
TRBV6-6	TRBJ2-2	15	NA	CASSPGTGDTGDLLF
TRBV29-1	TRBJ2-6	13	many	CSAMSSGANVLTF
TRBV6-2/TRBV6-3	TRBJ2-1	16	NA	CASSCTAGDPGNEQFF
TRBV28	TRBJ2-1	14	NA	CASSMSWGFNEQFF
TRBV4-2	TRBJ2-2	16	medium-sized	CASSAEGQANTGELFF
TRBV6-5	TRBJ2-2	12	NA	CASKLASWELSF
TRBV12-3/TRBV12-4	TRBJ2-3	15	NA	CASSGGDSGPDTQYF
TRBV4-3	TRBJ2-1	17	NA	CASSQTVSWSSYDEQFF
TRBV6-2/TRBV6-3	TRBJ2-5	13	NA	CASSITGQEIQYF
TRBV12-3/TRBV12-4	TRBJ2-4	15	NA	CASSLRCATKNIQYF
TRBV6-2/TRBV6-3	TRBJ2-5	15	NA	CASSPGLADRETQYF
TRBV5-6	TRBJ2-2	18	NA	CASSRGTSGIPNTGELLF
TRBV11-2	TRBJ1-1	13	NA	CTSSLDSNTEAFF
TRBV11-2	TRBJ1-1	13	NA	CASNRTQNTEAFF
TRBV7-2	TRBJ2-5	15	few	CASSSYGTVQETQYF
TRBV11-3	TRBJ2-5	17	NA	CASSLFGSSILQDTQYF
TRBV7-8	TRBJ2-7	21	many	CASSPRGGLAGERASPYEQYF
TRBV6-5	TRBJ2-3	17	NA	CTSSQGTRGRIQDTQYF
TRBV29-1	TRBJ2-1	16	medium-sized	CSVELGVTGGYNEQFF
TRBV4-3	TRBJ2-7	17	NA	CASSQGIRGRLTYEQYF
TRBV6-2/TRBV6-3	TRBJ1-1	13	NA	CASILEPNTEAFF
TRBV28	TRBJ2-7	13	many	CASQGYSSYEQYF
TRBV5-6	TRBJ1-2	18	NA	CASSPDGAPGTGLQGYTF
TRBV7-8	TRBJ2-1	12	many	CASSLGPGEQFF
TRBV4-3	TRBJ2-7	16	NA	CASSHDNGQEAYEQYF
TRBV28	TRBJ2-3	16	many	CASSLLSGSGTDTQYF
TRBV20-1	TRBJ2-7	15	NA	CSARVLVAGSYEQYF
TRBV2	TRBJ1-1	15	NA	CASRHPNGPNTEAFF
TRBV10-2	TRBJ2-1	15	NA	CATREAGFSYNEQFF
TRBV4-2	TRBJ2-3	15	NA	CARSHGSGTTDTQYF
TRBV4-3	TRBJ1-1	16	NA	CASSPRMTGYGIEAFF
TRBV11-3	TRBJ2-2	16	NA	CASSTGTAKWTGELYF